The 32 T cell receptor beta chains below were found in one sample sequenced in a study of blood T cell repertoires in COVID-19. Produced via immunoSEQ multiplex PCR; TCRdb's table is partial and in-frame only. The table records tens of thousands of clones, 90% of them present only once. Sequenced material: peripheral blood. The receptors come from a man aged 50-59 years with acute or convalescent COVID-19.

V gene TRBV5-1 combines with J gene TRBJ1-2, with D unclear. The CDR3 covers 13 residues. Germline CDR1 reads SGHRS; CDR2 reads YFSETQ. V dropped 4 bases and J dropped 8 bases, with 15 bases sitting between them. Here the CDR3 reads CASSRGPAQGYTF. The DNA for the CDR3 is TGCGCCAGCAGCCGAGGGCCAGCTCAGGGCTACACCTTC.

A single count supports this clone. This chain links TRBV19 with TRBJ1-6; TRBD1 is a possible D gene (6 bases). CDR3 size: 13 residues. Trimming took 6 bases from V and 10 from J, leaving 13 bases between them. Germline-derived CDR1 and CDR2 are LNHDA and SQIVND (reference sequence). The CDR3 sequence is CASRPTGYSPLHF. The CDR3 bases are TGTGCCAGTAGACCCACAGGGTACTCACCCCTCCACTTT.

This clone was detected once. This chain links TRBV19 with TRBJ2-1, with a weak D call TRBD2 (5 bases). Germline CDR1 reads LNHDA; CDR2 reads SQIVND (reference sequence). Trimming pared 5 bases from V and 3 bases from J, leaving 11 bases between. CDR3 length: 14 residues. The CDR3 loop is CASSESSFYNEQFF. The CDR3 nucleotides are TGTGCCAGTAGTGAATCTAGCTTCTACAATGAGCAGTTCTTC.

The gene calls are TRBV6-5 and TRBJ1-2; 8 positions agree with TRBD1. Trimming took 2 bases from V and 0 from J; bases not matched to a gene: 2. The germline gives CDR1 MNHEY, CDR2 SVGAGI. The CDR3 is made up of 15 amino acids. CDR3 protein: CASSYGTGSNYGYTF. The CDR3, as DNA: TGTGCCAGCAGTTACGGGACAGGTTCTAACTATGGCTACACCTTC.

The rearrangement joins TRBV7-6 to TRBJ2-3; TRBD2 matches 7 bases. The CDR3 spans 15 residues. In germline, CDR1 is SGHVS, CDR2 FNYEAQ. The J segment lost 0 bases and the V segment lost 5 bases, leaving 5 bases of the junction unmatched. In nucleotides, the CDR3 is TGTGCCAGCAGCCCAAGCGGGATAAGCACAGATACGCAGTATTTT. Translating it yields CASSPSGISTDTQYF.

The rearrangement joins TRBV6-5 to TRBJ2-3; 7 bases fit TRBD2. The CDR3 runs 13 residues. Germline V lookup: CDR1 MNHEY, CDR2 SVGAGI. V dropped 6 bases and J dropped 1; count of bases not matched to a gene: 1. CDR3 nucleotide sequence: TGTGCCAGCAGGCTAGCGGGCACAGATACGCAGTATTTT. It translates to CASRLAGTDTQYF.

The sample holds one count of this clone. The chain couples TRBV12-5 to TRBJ2-1; tentatively, D is TRBD2 (6 bases). Trimming took 4 bases from V and 2 from J, leaving 9 bases between them. This CDR3 has 14 amino acids. CDR1 is LGHNT, CDR2 FRNRAP, per germline. This CDR3 is CASGSTSTYNEQFF. For the CDR3, the DNA is TGTGCTAGTGGTTCGACTAGTACCTACAATGAGCAGTTCTTC.

The chain carries TRBV2 and TRBJ1-2; 7 positions agree with TRBD1. CDR1 and CDR2 (germline): SNHLY, FYNNEI. CDR3 length: 15 amino acids. Losses at the gene ends were 6 bases for V and 2 bases for J; bases not matched to a gene: 9. As DNA, the CDR3 is TGTGCCAGCAGCCAAACCCTGACAGGGAACTATGGCTACACCTTC. Translation: CASSQTLTGNYGYTF.

The chain uses TRBV5-1 and TRBJ1-5; 9 nucleotides match TRBD1. With 2 bases clipped from V and 6 bases from J, the junction kept 6 bases outside the gene matches. Germline V gene sequence: CDR1 SGHRS, CDR2 YFSETQ. The CDR3 is 15 residues long. CDR3 coding DNA: TGCGCCAGCAGCTTTACAGGGGGACAGGGTCAGCCCCAGCATTTT. Amino acid sequence: CASSFTGGQGQPQHF.

The J gene is TRBJ2-5, the V gene TRBV9; 9 bases fit TRBD2. CDR3 length: 15 residues. Germline loops: CDR1 SGDLS, CDR2 YYNGEE. The V segment lost 1 base and the J segment 0 bases; nucleotides outside the gene matches: 1. The CDR3 bases are TGTGCCAGCAGCGTAACTAGCGGGTACCAAGAGACCCAGTACTTC. It encodes CASSVTSGYQETQYF.

This chain links TRBV5-8 with TRBJ1-6; the D gene is possibly TRBD1 (5 bases). Deletions cut 4 bases from V and 3 bases from J, with 11 bases between. Germline values: CDR1 SGHTS, CDR2 YDEGEE. The CDR3 length is 15 residues. The CDR3 reads CASSRAGGYNSPLHF. The CDR3 bases are TGTGCCAGCAGCCGCGCGGGGGGCTATAATTCACCCCTCCACTTT.

This sequence joins TRBV5-4 and TRBJ2-5; the match to TRBD2 covers 7 bases. Germline values: CDR1 SGHNT, CDR2 YYREEE (reference sequence). The J segment lost 4 bases and the V segment lost 2 bases, leaving 8 bases of the junction unmatched. CDR3 size: 15 residues. The CDR3 is CASSFGALARETQYF. The CDR3 coding sequence is TGTGCCAGCAGCTTTGGTGCACTAGCGAGAGAGACCCAGTACTTC.

The CDR3: CASRGQGPYEQYF. Written as DNA, the CDR3 is TGTGCCAGCAGAGGACAGGGTCCCTACGAGCAGTACTTC. J is TRBJ2-7 and V is TRBV28; 8 bases fit TRBD1. CDR1 and CDR2 (germline): MDHEN, SYDVKM. The CDR3 has 13 amino acids. V was clipped by 6 bases and J by 2 bases; unmatched bases: 3.

This sequence joins TRBV5-6 and TRBJ1-2; 7 positions match TRBD1. CDR1 and CDR2 from the germline V gene are SGHDT and YYEEEE. The V and J ends lost 2 bases and 4 bases, in that order; junction bases with no gene match: 8. The CDR3 spans 15 residues. This CDR3 is CASSFRQGWVYGYTF. CDR3 nucleotides: TGTGCCAGCAGCTTCAGACAGGGATGGGTCTATGGCTACACCTTC.

This rearrangement joins TRBV19 to TRBJ1-4, with TRBD1 matching over 7 bases. This CDR3 region has 15 residues. The V and J ends lost 8 bases and 4 bases, in that order; junction bases with no gene match: 10. Germline lookup yields CDR1 LNHDA and CDR2 SQIVND (reference sequence). CDR3 in DNA: TGTGCCAGTGGGCCACGGCAGGGGGTTAATGAAAAACTGTTTTTT. It specifies CASGPRQGVNEKLFF.

V usage is TRBV24-1 and J usage is TRBJ1-5; the match to TRBD1 covers 7 bases. V lost 3 bases and J lost 9; bases outside the gene matches: 10. Germline-derived CDR1 and CDR2 are KGHDR and SFDVKD. The CDR3 consists of 15 residues. The CDR3 sequence is CATSDPGQAPGPQHF. The CDR3 nucleotides are TGTGCCACCAGTGATCCTGGACAGGCCCCCGGGCCCCAGCATTTT.

The chain links TRBV3-1 (or the pseudogene TRBV3-2) to TRBJ1-6; 9 positions match TRBD1. Unmatched junction bases numbered 7, after V lost 10 bases and J lost 9 bases. CDR1 and CDR2 (germline): LGHDT, YNNKEL (reference sequence). This CDR3 spans 13 amino acids. CDR3 bases: TGTGCCACCTCACAGGGGGCGGGTTCACCCCTCCACTTT. This codes for CATSQGAGSPLHF.

J is TRBJ1-1 and V is TRBV6-5, with D perhaps matching TRBD1 (5 bases). V was pared by 7 bases and J by 3 bases, with 12 bases between. CDR1 is MNHEY, CDR2 SVGAGI, per germline. The CDR3 sequence is 13 residues long. As DNA, the CDR3 is TGTGCCAGCAAGGGGTTTGGTTACACTGAAGCTTTCTTT. Translation: CASKGFGYTEAFF.

V usage is TRBV24-1 and J usage is TRBJ2-1; D is ambiguous. Trimming took off 2 bases at V and 5 bases at J, with 3 bases between the two ends. The germline V gene has CDR1 KGHDR and CDR2 SFDVKD. CDR3 length equals 12 residues. CDR3 sequence reads: CATSDYNNEQFF. Written as DNA, the CDR3 is TGTGCCACCAGTGATTACAACAATGAGCAGTTCTTC.

This chain joins TRBV28 and TRBJ1-4, with a tentative D call TRBD1 (6 bases). The CDR3 has 15 amino acids. Trimming shortened V by 3 bases and J by 7 bases, and 15 bases separated the two germline ends. The V gene's germline CDR1 is MDHEN and CDR2 SYDVKM. The CDR3: CASSFRGQRGEKLFF. CDR3 DNA sequence: TGTGCCAGCAGTTTCAGGGGACAACGAGGTGAAAAACTGTTTTTT.

V and J are TRBV24-1 and TRBJ2-3; 11 nucleotides match TRBD2. V shed 3 bases, J shed 5 bases, and the junction held 6 bases outside the gene matches. Germline values: CDR1 KGHDR, CDR2 SFDVKD. The CDR3 covers 16 residues. The CDR3 sequence: CATSDQTSGSRDTQYF. The CDR3 coding sequence is TGTGCCACCAGTGATCAAACTAGCGGGAGTAGAGATACGCAGTATTTT.

The gene calls are TRBV4-1 and TRBJ2-1; a possible D gene is TRBD2 (6 bases). This CDR3 is built from 17 residues. CDR1 MGHRA and CDR2 YSYEKL come from the germline V gene. V dropped 0 bases and J dropped 1 base, with 13 bases sitting between them. This CDR3 reads CASSQDVGGGSYNEQFF. In DNA, the CDR3 is TGCGCCAGCAGCCAAGATGTTGGGGGAGGATCCTACAATGAGCAGTTCTTC.

V gene TRBV11-3 combines with J gene TRBJ2-2, with 9 bases lining up with TRBD2. V dropped 1 base and J dropped 5; count of bases not matched to a gene: 5. Germline V gene sequence: CDR1 SGHNT, CDR2 YENEEA. The CDR3 sequence is 16 residues long. The CDR3 region has the DNA TGTGCCAGCAGCTTAGTCCTTAGCGGGAGTACCGGGGAGCTGTTTTTT. Its translation: CASSLVLSGSTGELFF.

V usage is TRBV9 and J usage is TRBJ2-1; 8 positions match TRBD1. CDR1 SGDLS and CDR2 YYNGEE come from the germline V gene. V lost 0 bases and J lost 7; bases outside the gene matches: 3. The CDR3 consists of 14 residues. CDR3 bases: TGTGCCAGCAGCGTAGCTGGACAGGGAAATGAGCAGTTCTTC. Its protein product is CASSVAGQGNEQFF.

The V and J genes are TRBV18 and TRBJ1-1; 8 nucleotides line up with TRBD1. Germline V gene sequence: CDR1 KGHSH, CDR2 LQKENI. There are 14 residues in the CDR3. V lost 3 bases, J lost 4 bases, and 4 bases stayed unmatched. The CDR3 reads CASSPDRGVTEAFF. The CDR3, as DNA: TGTGCCAGCTCACCCGACAGGGGAGTCACTGAAGCTTTCTTT.

The chain uses TRBV27 and TRBJ1-1, with a possible D match to TRBD1 (5 bases). The V gene's germline CDR1 is MNHEY and CDR2 SMNVEV (reference sequence). The V and J ends lost 3 bases and 1 base respectively, with 6 bases between them. There are 13 residues in the CDR3. The CDR3 sequence: CASSFGQNTEAFF. The CDR3 region has the DNA TGTGCCAGCAGTTTCGGACAGAACACTGAAGCTTTCTTT.

The chain uses TRBV5-1 and TRBJ2-3; tentative D call: TRBD1 (6 bases). Trimming stripped 4 bases from V and 4 bases from J, with 19 bases between. The CDR3 totals 16 residues. The germline V gene encodes CDR1 SGHRS and CDR2 YFSETQ. The CDR3 DNA reads TGCGCCAGCAGCGGACGGACAGCATTCTGGGCAGATACGCAGTATTTT. This translates into CASSGRTAFWADTQYF. Drawing the rest from reference TRBV5-1 and TRBJ2-3, the complete variable domain is KAGVTQTPRYLIKTRGQQVTLSCSPISGHRSVSWYQQTPGQGLQFLFEYFSETQRNKGNFPGRFSGRQFSNSRSEMNVSTLELGDSALYLCASSGRTAFWADTQYFGPGTRLTVL.

J is TRBJ2-2 and V is TRBV7-9; 7 nucleotides match TRBD2. CDR1 SEHNR and CDR2 FQNEAQ come from the germline V gene (reference sequence). The CDR3 runs to 17 residues. V shed 4 bases and J 3 bases; nucleotides not matched to a gene: 11. CDR3 sequence: CASSSPPGGSYTGELFF. Here the CDR3 DNA reads TGTGCCAGCAGCTCCCCCCCGGGAGGTTCGTACACCGGGGAGCTGTTTTTT.

This rearrangement joins TRBV4-1 to TRBJ2-7; TRBD1 matches 12 bases. The J segment lost 5 bases and the V segment lost 4 bases, leaving 3 bases of the junction unmatched. Looked up from germline, CDR1 is MGHRA and CDR2 is YSYEKL. This CDR3 contains 14 residues. Here the CDR3 DNA reads TGCGCCAGCAGCCTCGGGACAGGGGGCAACGAGCAGTACTTC. Its translation is CASSLGTGGNEQYF.

This clone was observed a few times. In the same sample, other DNA sequences code for this CDR3. The chain couples TRBV4-3 to TRBJ2-7, with 11 bases fitting TRBD1. Germline V gene lookup returns CDR1 LGHNA and CDR2 YSLEER. This CDR3 is built from 15 residues. Unmatched junction bases numbered 3, after V lost 0 bases and J lost 5 bases. The CDR3 DNA follows: TGCGCCAGCAGCCAAGATCGGGGACAGGGGGACGAGCAGTACTTC. Translating gives CASSQDRGQGDEQYF.

The chain links TRBV29-1 to TRBJ2-2; possible D gene TRBD1, 6 bases. CDR1 is SQVTM and CDR2 is ANQGSEA in the germline V gene. V was cut by 7 bases and J by 1 base, with 10 bases left in between. The CDR3 extends over 13 amino acids. CDR3 sequence (DNA): TGCAGCGCGGGACAACAGAACACCGGGGAGCTGTTTTTT. It codes for CSAGQQNTGELFF.

The chain combines TRBV7-2 with TRBJ2-7, with TRBD2 as a possible D gene (6 bases). Trimming removed 2 bases from V and 12 bases from J, with 17 bases in between. Germline CDR1 SGHTA, CDR2 FQGNSA. The CDR3 is made up of 13 amino acids. The DNA for the CDR3 is TGTGCCAGCAGCTTAACCGTCACCGACGGGGGGTACTTC. This translates into CASSLTVTDGGYF. The complete variable domain, with remaining parts taken from reference TRBV7-2 and TRBJ2-7, reads GAGVSQSPSNKVTEKGKDVELRCDPISGHTALYWYRQSLGQGLEFLIYFQGNSAPDKSGLPSDRFSAERTGGSVSTLTIQRTQQEDSAVYLCASSLTVTDGGYFGPGTRLTVT.